The entry that follows covers one TCR beta chain sequence. This record comes from a study of regulatory T cells in long-lasting Graves disease. The V and J ends lost 6 bases and 7 bases respectively, with 22 bases between them. The CDR3 consists of 15 residues. Building the TCR beta libraries relied on iRepertoire HTBI primers, and CDR3 regions underwent Arm-PCR. A single record per CDR3 protein comes from TCRdb applying MiXCR to the multiplex PCR reads. The sample shows a few hundred thousand distinct CDR3 sequences, 20% to 25% of them seen only once. This sample's time point: persistent/refractory GD, antithyroid drugs over 5 years with positive TRAb. PBMC-derived RNA was used for the TCR library.

This sample comprised peripheral blood mononuclear cells (PBMCs), obtained when the disease was refractory, from a patient treated with antithyroid drugs. The TCR comes from a female donor with Graves disease. The chain recombines TRBV12-3 or TRBV12-4 with TRBJ2-7, with D possibly being TRBD1 (5 bases). The CDR3 nucleotides are TGTGCCAGCAGGCCTACTGGGGCTCTCTCTGGAGAGCAGTACTTC. It translates to CASRPTGALSGEQYF.